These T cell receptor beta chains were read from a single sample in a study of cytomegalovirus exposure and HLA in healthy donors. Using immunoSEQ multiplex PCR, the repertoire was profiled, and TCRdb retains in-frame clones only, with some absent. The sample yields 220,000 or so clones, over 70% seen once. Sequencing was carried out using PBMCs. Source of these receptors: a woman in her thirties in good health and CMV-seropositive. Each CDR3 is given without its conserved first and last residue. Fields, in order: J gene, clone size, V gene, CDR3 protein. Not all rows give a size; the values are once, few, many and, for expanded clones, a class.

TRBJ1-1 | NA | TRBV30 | AWNRGEAF
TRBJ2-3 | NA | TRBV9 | ASRGGGSTDTQY
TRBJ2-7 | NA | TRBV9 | ASSVAGGPTYEQY
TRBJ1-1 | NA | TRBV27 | ASSTLPVGGAF
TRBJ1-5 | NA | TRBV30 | AWTRGPNQPQH
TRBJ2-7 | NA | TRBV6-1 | ASSHTGIDYEQY
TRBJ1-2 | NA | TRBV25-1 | ASSEFLLNYGYT
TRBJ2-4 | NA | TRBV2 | ASEGTGGKNIQY
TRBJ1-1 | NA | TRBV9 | ASSLWDRGMTEAF
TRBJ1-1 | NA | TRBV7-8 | ASAPGDTEAF
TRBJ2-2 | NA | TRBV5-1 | ASSVSGFTGELF
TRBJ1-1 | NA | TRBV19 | ASRRDRGQKNTEAF
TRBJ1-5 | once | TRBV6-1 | ASRRELTSNQPQH
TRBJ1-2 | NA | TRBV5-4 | ASSLLGYGYT
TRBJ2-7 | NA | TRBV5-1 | ASSSWTGGSGEQY
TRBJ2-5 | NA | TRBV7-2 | ASSLTGVQETQY